This T cell receptor (beta chain) comes out of a study of blood T cell repertoires in COVID-19. Assay used: immunoSEQ multiplex PCR; TCRdb lists only in-frame clones, some missing. The table has about 240,000 clones, roughly four fifths seen once. Specimen: peripheral blood. The TCR originated in a woman older than 75 with acute or convalescent COVID-19.

In DNA form, the CDR3 reads TGTGCCAGCAGTTACAGCGCGGGGGTAACCTACGAGCAGTACTTC. Translated, it gives CASSYSAGVTYEQYF. The V and J genes are TRBV6-5 and TRBJ2-7; 7 positions agree with TRBD2. The V gene end was trimmed by 2 bases and the J gene end by 2 bases; junction bases not matched to a gene: 6. The CDR3 is 15 residues long. CDR1 and CDR2 from the germline V gene are MNHEY and SVGAGI.